This entry lists 10 T cell receptor beta chains sequenced from one sample in a study of cytomegalovirus exposure and HLA in healthy donors. PCR was performed using 60 Vbeta and 13 Jbeta primers. Here immunoSEQ multiplex PCR was the method, and the copy in TCRdb shows in-frame clones only, minus some. The sample consists of roughly 97,000 clones, around 73% of them appearing once. Sequenced material: PBMCs. These receptors came from a woman in her thirties or forties in good health and CMV-seronegative.

CDR3 loop: CASSLSRGFSYNEQFF. The CDR3 region has the DNA TGTGCCAGCAGCTTGTCACGGGGTTTCTCCTACAATGAGCAGTTCTTC. This sequence joins TRBV5-4 and TRBJ2-1; a weak D match, TRBD2 (5 bases). CDR1 and CDR2 (germline): SGHNT, YYREEE (reference sequence). Trimming shortened V by 1 base and J by 0 bases, and 11 bases separated the two germline ends. The CDR3 totals 16 residues.

This clone was counted only a few times. The chain links TRBV11-2 to TRBJ1-5, with 11 bases that match TRBD1. Germline V gene data show CDR1 as SGHAT and CDR2 as FQNNGV. The CDR3 is 14 residues long. V shed 5 bases, J shed 6 bases, and the junction held 3 bases outside the gene matches. CDR3 loop: CASSVGTGGQPQHF. The CDR3 coding sequence is TGTGCCAGCAGCGTCGGGACAGGGGGTCAGCCCCAGCATTTT.

The chain couples TRBV7-2 to TRBJ2-7, with 10 bases fitting TRBD1. The CDR3 consists of 18 residues. Germline V gene data show CDR1 as SGHTA and CDR2 as FQGNSA. V shed 2 bases and J 2 bases; nucleotides not matched to a gene: 12. The CDR3 spells CASSLLPFDRGLPYEQYF. CDR3 DNA sequence: TGTGCCAGCAGCTTACTCCCGTTCGACAGGGGGCTCCCCTACGAGCAGTACTTC.

The chain combines TRBV5-5 with TRBJ1-1; D call uncertain. CDR3 length: 14 amino acids. Per the germline V gene, CDR1 is SGHKS and CDR2 is YYEKEE (reference sequence). V lost 0 bases and J 8 bases, leaving 14 bases between the germline ends. In nucleotides, the CDR3 is TGTGCCAGCAGCTTGGGCGGGGAGACAAGGGAAGCTTTCTTT. Its protein is CASSLGGETREAFF.

The chain uses TRBV19 and TRBJ2-1; D is uncertain. V shed 5 bases and J shed 6 bases, with 8 bases lying between them. The CDR3 spans 12 residues. Germline V gene lookup returns CDR1 LNHDA and CDR2 SQIVND (reference sequence). CDR3 region: CASSLPGNEQFF. CDR3 nucleotide sequence: TGTGCCAGTAGTCTTCCGGGCAATGAGCAGTTCTTC.

This chain connects TRBV7-6 to TRBJ2-7, with 8 bases identical to TRBD2. The CDR3 spans 15 residues. After removal of 5 bases from V and 2 bases from J, the junction contained 8 bases not matched to a gene. The germline V gene has CDR1 SGHVS and CDR2 FNYEAQ. CDR3 region: CASSPTSGHTYEQYF. The CDR3 DNA is TGTGCCAGCAGCCCTACTAGCGGACATACCTACGAGCAGTACTTC.

This chain joins TRBV14 and TRBJ2-1, with 7 bases fitting TRBD2. CDR1 is SGHDN, CDR2 FVKESK, per germline. J lost 12 bases, V lost 5 bases, and 10 bases had no gene match. CDR3 length: 13 residues. The CDR3 loop is CASSKIITGGQFF. In nucleotides, the CDR3 is TGTGCCAGCAGCAAAATTATAACGGGGGGGCAGTTCTTC.

The V and J genes are TRBV28 and TRBJ2-1, with TRBD2 identical over 7 bases. This CDR3 is built from 16 residues. V lost 6 bases to trimming and J lost 5 bases; unmatched junction nucleotides: 13. CDR1 and CDR2 from the germline V gene are MDHEN and SYDVKM. CDR3 in DNA: TGTGCCAGCAGCCAAGGGACTACCACGTATCACAATGAGCAGTTCTTC. Residues: CASSQGTTTYHNEQFF.

This sequence joins TRBV28 and TRBJ1-2; 10 bases agree with TRBD1. After removal of 2 bases from V and 8 bases from J, the junction contained 5 bases not matched to a gene. Germline CDR1 reads MDHEN; CDR2 reads SYDVKM. The CDR3 spans 14 residues. CDR3 sequence: CASSLGATGGGYTF. The CDR3 DNA follows: TGTGCCAGCAGTTTAGGGGCGACAGGGGGCGGCTACACCTTC.

A few counts support this clone. The chain is built from TRBV20-1 and TRBJ1-2; D gene unclear. The V gene lost 5 bases and the J gene lost 11 bases, with 12 bases spanning the gap. CDR3 size: 10 residues. CDR1 and CDR2 from the germline V gene are DFQATT and SNEGSKA (reference sequence). The CDR3 protein is CSASRESYTF. CDR3 nucleotide sequence: TGCAGTGCTTCGCGAGAAAGTTACACCTTC.